The 8 T cell receptor beta chains below all came from one sample that was sequenced in a study of T cell responses to AZD1222 COVID-19 vaccine (dated by TCRdb to the early 2020s). Library preparation used the immunoSEQ multiplex PCR assay. TCRdb limited this immuneACCESS table to in-frame rearrangements with V and J called. A share of clones is missing; checked studies link under half to unresolved V genes, and the rest is unexplained. Across this sample there are 100,000 to 120,000 clones, with 85% to 90% seen only once. Around 45% of the sample is in the top ten clones. Taken with the paper, the label for time point translates to: about 28 days (+/-7) after the second vaccine dose. The specimen comprised peripheral blood, sampled 28 days after the second AZD1222 dose. The receptors here all came from an adult who received the AZD1222 COVID-19 vaccine.

The chain carries TRBV27 and TRBJ1-1; TRBD1 might be the D (6 bases). This CDR3 is built from 16 residues. The ends were cut back, 2 bases at V and 5 bases at J, with 18 bases in the middle. Per germline, CDR1 MNHEY and CDR2 SMNVEV (reference sequence). This CDR3 is CASSLKGGAFRTEAFF. CDR3 DNA sequence: TGTGCCAGCAGTTTAAAGGGGGGGGCGTTTAGGACTGAAGCTTTCTTT.

The chain has TRBV15 and TRBJ1-5; no clear D. This CDR3 contains 16 residues. V was shortened by 0 bases and J by 0 bases, with 9 bases between the two germline ends. Germline-derived CDR1 and CDR2 are LNHNV and YYDKDF (reference sequence). The CDR3 nucleotides are TGTGCCACCAGCAGAGAAGACCGGCTTAGCAATCAGCCCCAGCATTTT. It translates to CATSREDRLSNQPQHF.

The chain uses TRBV28 and TRBJ2-7; 7 bases are a match to TRBD1. This CDR3 has 15 amino acids. The V gene end was trimmed by 5 bases and the J gene end by 4 bases; junction bases not matched to a gene: 11. Germline values: CDR1 MDHEN, CDR2 SYDVKM. Written as DNA, the CDR3 is TGTGCCAGCAGTACCGCGGAGGACAGGAGTTACGAGCAGTACTTC. This gives the protein CASSTAEDRSYEQYF.

CDR3 sequence reads: CASSYLRSYEQYF. The CDR3 bases are TGTGCCAGCAGTTACCTCCGGTCCTACGAGCAGTACTTC. V is TRBV28 and J is TRBJ2-7; no clear D gene. Germline CDR1 and CDR2: MDHEN and SYDVKM. This CDR3 is built from 13 residues. V was shortened by 4 bases and J by 1 base, with 8 bases between the two germline ends.

This sequence joins TRBV4-3 and TRBJ2-7, with 7 bases fitting TRBD1. Germline V CDR1 and CDR2: LGHNA, YSLEER. This CDR3 has 17 amino acids. The V segment lost 0 bases and the J segment 0 bases; nucleotides outside the gene matches: 8. The CDR3: CASSQEINRGSSYEQYF. The CDR3 bases are TGCGCCAGCAGCCAAGAGATTAACAGGGGCAGCTCCTACGAGCAGTACTTC.

The chain has TRBV5-5 and TRBJ1-2; maybe TRBD1 (5 bases). The CDR3 is 14 residues long. V was trimmed by 4 bases and J by 1 base, leaving 11 bases between them. The germline V gene has CDR1 SGHKS and CDR2 YYEKEE (reference sequence). The CDR3: CASSPGVGNYGYTF. The CDR3 nucleotides are TGTGCCAGCAGCCCGGGGGTGGGTAACTATGGCTACACCTTC.

J is TRBJ2-7 and V is TRBV5-1, with 10 nucleotides matching TRBD2. This CDR3 comprises 15 residues. Germline-derived CDR1 and CDR2 are SGHRS and YFSETQ. The trim removed 5 bases at V and 2 bases at J, leaving 7 bases unmatched. The CDR3: CASSIGTSETYEQYF. For the CDR3, the DNA is TGCGCCAGCAGTATAGGGACTAGCGAGACCTACGAGCAGTACTTC.

This chain connects TRBV28 to TRBJ2-7, with D hard to call. V lost 10 bases to trimming and J lost 6 bases, with 10 bases between them. The CDR3 sequence is 10 residues long. Germline V gene lookup returns CDR1 MDHEN and CDR2 SYDVKM. Here the CDR3 DNA reads TGTGCCACCAAAACGGTCGAGCAGTACTTC. Its translation: CATKTVEQYF.